This T cell receptor beta chain was captured by sequencing in a study of blood T cell repertoires in COVID-19. Study-wide context: Both acute and convalescent COVID-19 samples were obtained from the United States, Italy and Spain. T cells, B-cell-depleted T cells, or PBMCs supplied cDNA or gDNA.

The CDR3 runs to 11 residues. From germline, CDR1 is LGHDT and CDR2 YNNKEL (reference sequence). The germline V and J ends were trimmed by 6 bases and 5 bases, with 7 bases remaining between them. The table came from immunoSEQ multiplex PCR; TCRdb's copy has only in-frame clones and leaves some out. The table includes 100,000 or so clones, roughly 87% detected once. The genes are TRBV3-1 (or the pseudogene TRBV3-2) and TRBJ1-2; D gene uncertain. Sequenced input: peripheral blood. The sequence came from a woman aged 60-70 years with acute or convalescent COVID-19. The CDR3 DNA follows: TGTGCCAGCAGGTCCAATTATGGCTACACCTTC. It encodes CASRSNYGYTF.